The source of this T cell receptor beta chain is a study of OX40 agonist ivuxolimab in advanced cancers. A remark on this clone: The antigen is unknown.

Method: immunoSEQ multiplex PCR; TCRdb's copy keeps in-frame clones and lacks some. The sample consists of nearly 80,000 clones, around 94% of them appearing once. Study-level findings and limits: Expanded clones were, on average, more numerous among CD8+ T cells than CD4+.

The source material was CD4+ or CD8+ T cells sorted from blood, sampled in a trial of the OX40 agonist ivuxolimab. The clonotype originates from an adult with an advanced solid tumor such as melanoma, head and neck, liver or kidney cancer.

CDR3 DNA: TGTGCCAGCAGCTTAGGCGAAGGGGAAGCGTATCGCTACACCTTC. This codes for CASSLGEGEAYRYTF. The gene calls are TRBV7-2 and TRBJ1-2, with D tentatively TRBD1 (5 bases). The CDR3 is 15 residues long. Germline V lookup: CDR1 SGHTA, CDR2 FQGNSA. V shed 1 base and J shed 9 bases, with 18 bases lying between them.